One T cell receptor beta chain is described in this entry. Its target is unknown. Sequencing was performed with immunoSEQ multiplex PCR; in TCRdb, only in-frame clones are kept and a portion is missing. This table has millions of clones, roughly 94% appearing once. The data derive from a study of shared clonotypes between healthy human individuals. This CDR3 has 14 residues. V was clipped by 4 bases and J by 7 bases, with 13 bases between them. Germline V gives CDR1 LNHDA, CDR2 SQIVND (reference sequence). Overall study results and limits: Few donors limited the genetic and exposure-history diversity represented.

The rearrangement uses TRBV19 and TRBJ1-4, with a possible D match to TRBD1 (6 bases). What was sequenced was naive CD4+ T cells sorted from blood. Documented subset: CD45RA+ positively selected. This TCR was sampled from a man between 18 and 35 years old in good health. CDR3 DNA: TGTGCCAGTAGTAGAGGGGGGGGATCTGAAAAACTGTTTTTT. It yields the protein CASSRGGGSEKLFF.